This TCR beta chain was identified in a study of T cells in Graves' hyperthyroidism and ophthalmopathy (dated by TCRdb to between 2019 and 2020). About the investigation overall: Peripheral blood was collected at initial diagnosis, before any treatment. A discovery cohort of fewer than 110 patients, 43 with Graves' ophthalmopathy and 57 with stable Graves' hyperthyroidism, was used to find distinguishing TCR V-J signatures. Whether ophthalmopathy could be predicted prospectively was tested in an independent validation cohort made up of 18 to 20 hyperthyroidism patients plus 17 patients who later progressed to ophthalmopathy. The approximately 100 discovery patients were divided at random into training and test sets in a 7:3 ratio. Thyroid tissue and blood T-cell repertoires from about six Graves' hyperthyroidism patients were also compared in the study. After blood sampling, hyperthyroidism patients were treated with methimazole at a starting dose of 30 mg daily, and ophthalmopathy patients were treated with high-dose intravenous methylprednisolone. According to the paper, TCR Vbeta CDR3 sequencing was carried out on some 140 peripheral blood samples, which came from about 45 ophthalmopathy, 70 to 80 hyperthyroidism and about 17 progressor patients.

CDR1 is given as SGHRS and CDR2 as YFSETQ, both from the germline V gene. The CDR3 sequence holds 16 residues, the cysteine and phenylalanine included. Kept here is only the CDR3 DNA, which spans 48 bases and is read in frame from base 1. V loses 4 bases of germline sequence and J loses 3 bases, and the interval between the two ends is 18 bases. Many counts were recorded for this clonotype. The clone's antigen remains unknown. No clone much larger than this one lies a single base away; base qualities are absent. In the ophthalmopathy patients, disease was moderately to severely active, with a Clinical Activity Score of 3 or more, a NOSPECS grade of 4 or more, and a duration of less than 3 months. Patients with uncontrolled infections, other autoimmune diseases, pregnancy or lactation were excluded. Clinical symptoms, serum thyroxine and TRAb, thyroid ultrasound, and orbital computed tomography formed the basis for the diagnoses. Ficoll-Paque density gradient centrifugation was used to isolate PBMCs from 8.5 to 10 ml of fresh peripheral blood. Trizol reagent was used to extract total RNA, and RNA quality was then checked on an Agilent 2100 Bioanalyzer.

The full study reports these points: No statistical method was used to fix the sample size in advance, and group allocation was not hidden from the investigators. Most expanded thyroid clonotypes (frequency above 0.001) were also detected in blood, suggesting blood repertoires may reflect thyroid immune responses. During validation, the model predicted progression to ophthalmopathy a median of approximately 6.5 months ahead of onset, with roughly 65% sensitivity and less than 85% specificity. Ophthalmopathy was separated from stable hyperthyroidism by a 13 V-J signature model, with just over 85% sensitivity and about 81% specificity obtained in cross-validation and 80%/75% obtained in testing.

The TCR beta CDR3 regions were amplified from the RNA transcripts. The first round of RT-PCR for the TCR CDR3 was performed with the HTBI primer set and the Qiagen OneStep RT-PCR kit. A second multiplex PCR round built the libraries, followed by size selection and purification. Sequencing of the libraries was done on an Illumina HiSeq2000 using paired-end 100 bp reads. The original pipeline was this. SOAPnuke was used to process the raw data, throwing out any read that contained adapters or uncalled bases, had a mean Phred below 15, or lacked an exact constant-primer or identifier match. COPE v1.2.5 was used to merge high-quality paired reads, and clonotypes were defined as unique nucleotide sequences. MiTCR v1.1 was used to align clonotypes to the IMGT TRBV, TRBD and TRBJ reference segments. Only V-J combinations with frequency above 0.0001, covering 99% to 99.2% of repertoires, were analysed. The TCS score was defined as F50 (clonal expansion) divided by E x V (chaos), with BLOSUM62-based TCRdist calculated between CDR3 peptides within each V-J. Welch's t-statistics and random forest reduced fewer than 550 V-J features to 10 to 15, which were used in a naive Bayes classifier (R e1071). TCRdb passed the public sequencing reads through fastp at Q25 and MiXCR, retaining productive beta sequences. When rows share a CDR3 protein, they turn into one entry using the most common DNA and genes. The authors' filters were not applied to this entry. The sample table shows about 600,000 distinct CDR3 sequences, and about 16% are seen once. Jointly, the top ten make up less than 3.5% of the sample.

This TCR derives from a woman between 40 and 55 years old with Graves' ophthalmopathy. Rearrangement joined TRBV5-1 to TRBJ2-3, with a tentative D gene TRBD2 over 6 matching bases. The sample comprised blood. The CDR3 reads CASSPLRTSRTDTQYF. The DNA reads as follows: TGCGCCAGCAGCCCCCTACGCACTAGCCGAACAGATACGCAGTATTTT.